The present T cell receptor beta chain was sequenced within a study of response to subunit inactivated influenza vaccine. TCRdb re-called the RT-PCR reads with MiXCR, one entry per CDR3 protein. The table lists 180,000 or so distinct CDR3 sequences, around 12% of them singletons. V gave up 6 bases and J gave up 5 bases; unmatched junction bases: 7. The CDR3 runs to 15 residues. These data were also filed under a second study, of T cells expressing NK-cell markers. That investigation notes: As the method of synthesis, 5'RACE template switching with UMIs yielded TCR beta cDNA. For four donors, these clonotypes were likewise the leading ones in the CD3+CD56-NKG2C+ fraction.

This clonotype was sampled from a man aged 45-65 years who received an inactivated influenza vaccine. The sample was CD8+ T cells sorted from PBMCs, taken roughly 12 days after vaccination. V gene TRBV12-3 or TRBV12-4 combines with J gene TRBJ2-5; 12 nucleotides line up with TRBD1. The CDR3 region has the DNA TGTGCCAGCAGACGGGACAGGGGGCGCCTGGAGACCCAGTACTTC. Encoded protein: CASRRDRGRLETQYF.